The rows below give T cell receptor beta chains drawn from one sample of a study of cytomegalovirus exposure and HLA in healthy donors. Sequencing was performed with immunoSEQ multiplex PCR; in TCRdb, only in-frame clones are kept and a portion is missing. The data show around 160,000 clones, around 80% seen once. The source material was PBMCs. These receptors came from a male donor in good health and CMV-seronegative. CDR3s include the opening cysteine and the closing phenylalanine or tryptophan.

V: TRBV7-9; J: TRBJ1-2; CDR3: CASSLAGQNYGYTF
V: TRBV19; J: TRBJ2-3; CDR3: CASSMGGSSTDTQYF
V: TRBV18; J: TRBJ1-4; CDR3: CASSPSGQDGTEKLFF
V: TRBV7-8; J: TRBJ2-3; CDR3: CASSLDRGGRADTQYF
V: TRBV6-6; J: TRBJ1-1; CDR3: CASSYGYRGVNTEAFF
V: TRBV9; J: TRBJ1-4; CDR3: CASSPRRRATNEKLFF
V: TRBV11-2; J: TRBJ1-6; CDR3: CASSLRVTGVLDSPLHF
V: TRBV11-1; J: TRBJ2-2; CDR3: CASTDRADGELFF
V: TRBV30; J: TRBJ2-3; CDR3: CAWSPPGTDTQYF
V: TRBV7-8; J: TRBJ1-4; CDR3: CASSGYRMANEKLFF
V: TRBV9; J: TRBJ1-1; CDR3: CASSPQGSGVYDTEAFF
V: TRBV7-8; J: TRBJ2-7; CDR3: CASSWGQDSEQYF
V: TRBV19; J: TRBJ2-2; CDR3: CASRGWRVGYTGELFF
V: TRBV5-1; J: TRBJ1-4; CDR3: CASRGEGEKLFF
V: TRBV9; J: TRBJ2-5; CDR3: CASSPGDTPETQYF
V: TRBV12-5; J: TRBJ1-2; CDR3: CASGTGTGFGYTF
V: TRBV6-6; J: TRBJ2-5; CDR3: CATGGGPETQYF
V: TRBV5-1; J: TRBJ2-5; CDR3: CASSLSGGLETQYF
V: TRBV7-3; J: TRBJ2-7; CDR3: CASSLSSGSYEQYF
V: TRBV11-2; J: TRBJ2-1; CDR3: CASSRTSGRGNEQFF
V: TRBV19; J: TRBJ1-5; CDR3: CASSLDRGNQPQHF
V: TRBV30; J: -; CDR3: CASSSGGTYEQYF
V: TRBV6-1; J: TRBJ2-1; CDR3: CASSGSGGPNEQFF
V: TRBV7-8; J: TRBJ2-7; CDR3: CASSLALRGEQYF
V: TRBV10-3; J: TRBJ1-1; CDR3: CAIRSGDMNTEAFF
V: TRBV19; J: TRBJ1-5; CDR3: CASSTDRGQPQHF
V: TRBV7-9; J: TRBJ1-2; CDR3: CASSLQANYGYTF
V: TRBV11-3; J: TRBJ2-7; CDR3: CASSLGVGGKREQYF
V: TRBV6-1; J: TRBJ2-3; CDR3: CASSVVSTDTQYF
V: TRBV28; J: TRBJ1-2; CDR3: CASSPLDRANYGYTF
V: TRBV18; J: TRBJ1-2; CDR3: CASSHTGKSDYGYTF
V: TRBV2; J: TRBJ1-5; CDR3: CASRGALSNQPQHF
V: TRBV6-4; J: TRBJ2-3; CDR3: CASSRGSSTDTQYF
V: TRBV19; J: TRBJ2-5; CDR3: CASSTGTTYQETQYF
V: TRBV7-9; J: TRBJ1-5; CDR3: CASSSGGNQPQHF
V: TRBV19; J: TRBJ2-1; CDR3: CASSFSGTGAYNEQFF
V: TRBV19; J: TRBJ2-7; CDR3: CASGTGLYEQYF
V: TRBV7-9; J: TRBJ2-7; CDR3: CASSLSLAGDEQYF
V: TRBV25-1; J: TRBJ2-7; CDR3: CASSESAAASSYEQYF
V: TRBV28; J: TRBJ2-7; CDR3: CASSFIVRGEQYF
V: TRBV6-5; J: TRBJ2-5; CDR3: CASSSRLATQETQYF
V: TRBV7-8; J: TRBJ2-7; CDR3: CASSPTGTSGTEQYF
V: TRBV5-6; J: TRBJ1-5; CDR3: CASSRQGQPQHF
V: TRBV5-1; J: TRBJ1-1; CDR3: CASSSISTMNTEAFF
V: TRBV12-5; J: TRBJ2-2; CDR3: CASGLFMNTGELFF
V: TRBV7-2; J: TRBJ1-2; CDR3: CASSGTSNPLSVYGYTF